This T cell receptor (beta chain) was found in a study of blood T cell repertoires in COVID-19. In the study's own analysis: Nucleated cell number was recorded as an estimate derived from reference gene primer amplification. The table came from immunoSEQ multiplex PCR; TCRdb's copy has only in-frame clones and leaves some out. For V, J and clone size, that table is used; D and trimming come from the DNA. This sample has 200,000 to 250,000 clones; 86% occur once, and the top ten carry around 2.8%. In germline, CDR1 is MNHEY, CDR2 SMNVEV (reference sequence). Between the trimmed V and J ends, which lost 2 bases and 6 bases, there was a span of 10 bases. The CDR3 is made up of 13 amino acids.

The source is a woman aged 25 to 45 who had recovered from COVID-19. The V call is TRBV27, the J call TRBJ1-2; D may be TRBD1 (6 bases). Specimen: peripheral blood. CDR3 nucleotides: TGTGCCAGCAGTTTAAACAGGGATAATGGCTACACCTTC. Its protein product is CASSLNRDNGYTF.